This T cell receptor (beta chain) was obtained from a study of T-cell reconstitution after alpha-beta-depleted transplantation in children. This sample's TCRbeta library carried unique molecular identifier barcodes. One entry per CDR3 protein, called by TCRdb with MiXCR from the PCR reads. The sample consists of about 2,900 distinct CDR3 sequences, 20% of them appearing once. This clonotype was picked up a small number of times. The clonotype comes from a female patient aged 10-17 years who had a stem cell transplant for acute lymphoblastic leukemia, so the T cells may come from the graft donor. The material sequenced was PBMCs, mostly from graft donor cells, taken 60 days after TCRalphabeta/CD19-depleted stem cell transplant.

Here the CDR3 DNA reads TGTGCCAGCATACCAGGGGCCTCTGGAAACACCATATATTTT. The encoded protein is CASIPGASGNTIYF. This sequence joins TRBV7-9 and TRBJ1-3; D is perhaps TRBD1 (6 bases). This CDR3 is built from 14 residues. Germline CDR1 is SEHNR and CDR2 is FQNEAQ (reference sequence). Between the trimmed V and J ends, which lost 7 bases and 0 bases, there was a span of 10 bases.